This record concerns one T cell receptor (beta chain) sequence. The CDR3 has 12 residues. The ends lost 6 bases at V and 7 bases at J; junction bases unmatched: 2. CDR1 and CDR2 (germline): MNHEY, SVGAGI. Some clones are missing from TCRdb's copy, which holds only in-frame ones; the method was immunoSEQ multiplex PCR. The table has roughly 52,000 clones, about 92% seen once; the top ten hold about 29%. This record belongs to a study of blood T cell repertoires in COVID-19. Study background: Nucleic acid was either cDNA or gDNA, and it came from T cells, B-cell-depleted T cells, or PBMCs.

The chain carries TRBV6-5 and TRBJ2-4; 8 bases are shared with TRBD1. Sequenced material: peripheral blood. The source of this sequence is a woman of 80 years or more with acute or convalescent COVID-19. The CDR3 loop is CASRDRVNIQYF. CDR3 in DNA: TGTGCCAGCAGGGACAGGGTGAACATTCAGTACTTC.